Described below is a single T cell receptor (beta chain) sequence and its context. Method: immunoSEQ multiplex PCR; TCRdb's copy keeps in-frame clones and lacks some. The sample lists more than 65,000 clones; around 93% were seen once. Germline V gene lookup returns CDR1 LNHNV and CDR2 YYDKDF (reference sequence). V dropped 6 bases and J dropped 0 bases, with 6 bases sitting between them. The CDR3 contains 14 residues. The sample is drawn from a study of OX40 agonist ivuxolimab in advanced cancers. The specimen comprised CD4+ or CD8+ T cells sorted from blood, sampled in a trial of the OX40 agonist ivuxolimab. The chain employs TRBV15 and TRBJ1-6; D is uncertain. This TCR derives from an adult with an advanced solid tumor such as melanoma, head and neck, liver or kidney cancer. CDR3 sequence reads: CATRLGSYNSPLHF. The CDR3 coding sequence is TGTGCCACCAGGTTGGGCTCCTATAATTCACCCCTCCACTTT.